This record concerns one TCR beta chain sequence. Its target is not known. The data were taken from a study of CD8 T cells in ankylosing spondylitis. J gave up 2 bases and V 3 bases, and 2 bases lay outside the gene matches. Germline V gives CDR1 SGHAT, CDR2 FQNNGV. The CDR3 extends over 14 amino acids. Whole-study findings and limits: The study looked at matched synovial fluid samples from ankylosing spondylitis patients. Disease-linked clones were reported to be significantly enriched there. Blood of patients with ankylosing spondylitis appeared to be characterized by a TCR beta motif of eight highly homologous variants. Disease-linked clones proved CD8+ and comparatively uncommon in peripheral blood.

Libraries of TCR beta came from quantitative 5'-RACE with molecular barcodes. TCRdb fed the 5' RACE reads into MiXCR, producing one record per CDR3 protein. The sample carries about 220,000 distinct CDR3 sequences, about 7.3% recorded once. This chain joins TRBV11-2 and TRBJ2-7, with TRBD2 matching 9 bases. Source material: blood, either unsorted or a sorted T cell fraction (not recorded which). The clonotype comes from a male donor with ankylosing spondylitis. The CDR3 bases are TGTGCCAGCAGCTTTAGCGGGAGCCCCTACGAGCAGTACTTC. As protein: CASSFSGSPYEQYF.